This T cell receptor (beta chain) is from a study of blood T cell repertoires in COVID-19. Method: immunoSEQ multiplex PCR; TCRdb's copy keeps in-frame clones and lacks some. The sample holds 70,000 or so clones, 88% seen once. The CDR3 totals 17 residues. V lost 5 bases to trimming and J lost 2 bases; unmatched junction nucleotides: 9. Germline V gene lookup returns CDR1 SEHNR and CDR2 FQNEAQ (reference sequence). This receptor was taken from a human donor in a cohort sampled during active COVID-19. The sequencing input was peripheral blood. The chain uses TRBV7-9 and TRBJ2-6; 7 bases are shared with TRBD1. CDR3 coding DNA: TGTGCCAGCAGCCGCCTTACCACAGGGGCTGGGGCCAACGTCCTGACTTTC. Amino acid sequence: CASSRLTTGAGANVLTF. The full variable domain, its missing parts supplied by reference TRBV7-9 and TRBJ2-6, is DTGVSQNPRHKITKRGQNVTFRCDPISEHNRLYWYRQTLGQGPEFLTYFQNEAQLEKSRLLSDRFSAERPKGSFSTLEIQRTEQGDSAMYLCASSRLTTGAGANVLTFGAGSRLTVL.